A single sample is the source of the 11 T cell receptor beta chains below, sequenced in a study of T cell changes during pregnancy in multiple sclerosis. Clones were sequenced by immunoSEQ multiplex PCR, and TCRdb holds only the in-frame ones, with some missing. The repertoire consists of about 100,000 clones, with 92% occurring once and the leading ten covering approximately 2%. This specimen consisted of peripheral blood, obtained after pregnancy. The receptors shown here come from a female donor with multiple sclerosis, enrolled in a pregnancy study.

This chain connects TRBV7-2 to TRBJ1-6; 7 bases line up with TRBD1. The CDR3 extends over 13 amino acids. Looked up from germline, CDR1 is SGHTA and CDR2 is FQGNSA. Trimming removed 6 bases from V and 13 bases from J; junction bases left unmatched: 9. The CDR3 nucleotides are TGTGCCAGCAGAGAGACAGGGAGAACGCCCCTCCACTTT. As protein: CASRETGRTPLHF.

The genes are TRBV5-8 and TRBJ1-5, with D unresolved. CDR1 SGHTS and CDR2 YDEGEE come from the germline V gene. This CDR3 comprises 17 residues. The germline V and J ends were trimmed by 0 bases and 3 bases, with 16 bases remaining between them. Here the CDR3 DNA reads TGTGCCAGCAGCTTGGTTATTTTCGGGAGTTTCAATCAGCCCCAGCATTTT. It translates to CASSLVIFGSFNQPQHF.

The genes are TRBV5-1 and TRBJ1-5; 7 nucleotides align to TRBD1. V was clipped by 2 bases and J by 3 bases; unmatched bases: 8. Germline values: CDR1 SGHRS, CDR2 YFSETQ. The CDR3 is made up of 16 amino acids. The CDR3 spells CASSLGVTGNNQPQHF. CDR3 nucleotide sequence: TGCGCCAGCAGCTTAGGGGTGACAGGGAACAATCAGCCCCAGCATTTT.

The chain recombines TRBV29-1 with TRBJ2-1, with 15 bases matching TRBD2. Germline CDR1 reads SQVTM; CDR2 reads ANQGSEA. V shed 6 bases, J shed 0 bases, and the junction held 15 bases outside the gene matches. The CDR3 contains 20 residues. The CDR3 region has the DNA TGCAGCGTCATTAGGGGAGGACTAGCGGGGGGGCCGAGCTCCTACAATGAGCAGTTCTTC. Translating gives CSVIRGGLAGGPSSYNEQFF.

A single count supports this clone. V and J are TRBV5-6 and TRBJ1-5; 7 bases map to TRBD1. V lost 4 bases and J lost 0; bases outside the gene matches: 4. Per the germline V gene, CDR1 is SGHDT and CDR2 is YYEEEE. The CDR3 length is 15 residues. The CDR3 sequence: CASSGGQNSNQPQHF. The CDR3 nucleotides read TGTGCCAGCAGCGGGGGACAGAATAGCAATCAGCCCCAGCATTTT.

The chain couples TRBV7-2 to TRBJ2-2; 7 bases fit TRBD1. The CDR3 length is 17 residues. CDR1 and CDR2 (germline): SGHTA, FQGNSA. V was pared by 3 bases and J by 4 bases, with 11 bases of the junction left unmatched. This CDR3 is CASSLGVFPGGTGELFF. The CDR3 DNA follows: TGTGCCAGCAGCTTGGGCGTCTTCCCAGGGGGCACCGGGGAGCTGTTTTTT.

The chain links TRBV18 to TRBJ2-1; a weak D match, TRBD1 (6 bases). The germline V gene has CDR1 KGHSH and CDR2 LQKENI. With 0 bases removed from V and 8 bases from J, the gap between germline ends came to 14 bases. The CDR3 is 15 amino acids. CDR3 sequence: CASSPPTGERHEQFF. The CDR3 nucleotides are TGTGCCAGCTCACCACCGACAGGTGAGCGGCATGAGCAGTTCTTC. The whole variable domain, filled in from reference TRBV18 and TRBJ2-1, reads NAGVMQNPRHLVRRRGQEARLRCSPMKGHSHVYWYRQLPEEGLKFMVYLQKENIIDESGMPKERFSAEFPKEGPSILRIQQVVRGDSAAYFCASSPPTGERHEQFFGPGTRLTVL.

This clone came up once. CDR3 DNA sequence: TGTGCCAGCTCACCTCCCGGCCTGGGGGCTTCGATGCACGAGCAGTACTTC. Translated, it gives CASSPPGLGASMHEQYF. The V and J genes are TRBV18 and TRBJ2-7; weak D call: TRBD1 (6 bases). The CDR3 sequence is 17 residues long. Germline-derived CDR1 and CDR2 are KGHSH and LQKENI. The V and J ends lost 3 bases and 5 bases respectively, with 23 bases between them.

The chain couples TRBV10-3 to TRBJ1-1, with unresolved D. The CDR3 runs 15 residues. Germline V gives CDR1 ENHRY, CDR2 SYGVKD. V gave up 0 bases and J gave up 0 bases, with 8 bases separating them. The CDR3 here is CAISESVLVNTEAFF. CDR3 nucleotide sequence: TGTGCCATCAGTGAGTCGGTTTTAGTGAACACTGAAGCTTTCTTT.

For the CDR3, the DNA is TGTGCCAGCAACCCACAGGGGAACACCGGGGAGCTGTTTTTT. Amino acids: CASNPQGNTGELFF. The rearrangement links TRBV2 to TRBJ2-2; D is perhaps TRBD1 (6 bases). There are 14 residues in the CDR3. Germline values: CDR1 SNHLY, CDR2 FYNNEI. The ends were cut back, 7 bases at V and 1 base at J, with 10 bases in the middle.

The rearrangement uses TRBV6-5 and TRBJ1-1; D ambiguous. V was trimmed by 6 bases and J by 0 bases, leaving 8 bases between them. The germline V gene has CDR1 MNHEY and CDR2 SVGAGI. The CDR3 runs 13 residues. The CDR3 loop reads CASRVALNTEAFF. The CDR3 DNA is TGTGCCAGCAGGGTTGCGTTGAACACTGAAGCTTTCTTT.